One T cell receptor (beta chain) is described in this entry. The antigen remains unidentified. This specimen belongs to a study of human T cells and chemical hapten exposure. The overall study: From small differences in pooled library volume came most of the variation in per-sample TCR yields.

Whole-study results and caveats: DPC sensitization produced no change in TCRs with frequency above 1 in 1000.

The V gene's germline CDR1 is MRHNA and CDR2 SNTAGT. The CDR3 covers 15 residues. Trimming shortened V by 10 bases and J by 4 bases, and 20 bases separated the two germline ends. Unique molecular identifiers were linked by the library to individual cDNA molecules. TCRdb reprocessed the reads with MiXCR, giving one entry per CDR3 protein. The sample holds about 120,000 distinct CDR3 sequences; 8.5% to 9% are singletons and the top ten take approximately 1.5%. Sequencing started from total RNA isolated from unfractionated whole blood. The chain joins TRBV6-4 to TRBJ2-1; maybe TRBD1 (5 bases). The sequencing sample was made of whole blood. This TCR derives from a human donor in good health. Some clones in this sample may be carry-over from other donors' samples. In nucleotides, the CDR3 is TGTGCCACCAGCCTGGTCCAGGCAGGGTACAATGAGCAGTTCTTC. It specifies CATSLVQAGYNEQFF.